This T cell receptor (beta chain) emerged from a study of OX40 agonist ivuxolimab in advanced cancers. About the study: Anti-PD-1, anti-PD-L1 or anti-CTLA-4 therapy given earlier was allowed, and roughly 40% had some. Partial responses were observed in three patients, of whom one had hepatocellular carcinoma and two had cutaneous melanoma.

The CDR3 runs 16 residues. Germline V gene data show CDR1 as WNHNN and CDR2 as SYGVQD (reference sequence). The ends lost 2 bases at V and 1 base at J; junction bases unmatched: 5. Clones were sequenced by immunoSEQ multiplex PCR, and TCRdb holds only the in-frame ones, with some missing. The sample includes 55,000 to 65,000 clones, approximately 89% seen only once; the top ten take under 0.45%. The sequence was obtained from an adult with an advanced solid tumor such as melanoma, head and neck, liver or kidney cancer. This chain connects TRBV10-1 to TRBJ2-5; TRBD2 agrees at 9 bases. The sample here was CD4+ or CD8+ T cells sorted from blood, taken in a trial of the OX40 agonist ivuxolimab. The CDR3 loop is CASSEVSSGVQETQYF. The CDR3, as DNA: TGCGCCAGCAGTGAGGTGTCTAGCGGGGTCCAAGAGACCCAGTACTTC.